This T cell receptor (beta chain) was obtained from a study of blood T cell repertoires in COVID-19. This clone is a singleton in its sample. Methods used by the authors: The assay estimated nucleated cells by amplifying reference gene primers. Clones were read by immunoSEQ multiplex PCR, and TCRdb kept only the in-frame ones, dropping some. The V and J calls and clone size were taken over from that table, and D and trimming were inferred from the DNA. This sample has fewer than 15,000 clones, with roughly 91% found just once. Per the germline V gene, CDR1 is SGHRS and CDR2 is YFSETQ. CDR3 length equals 17 residues. V lost 0 bases and J lost 1; bases outside the gene matches: 6.

Specimen: peripheral blood. The chain carries TRBV5-1 and TRBJ2-4; 8 nucleotides match TRBD1. The receptor's source is an older woman with active COVID-19. The CDR3 DNA reads as TGCGCCAGCAGCTTGGGACAGGGGAACACTGCCAAAAACATTCAGTACTTC. Its protein product is CASSLGQGNTAKNIQYF.